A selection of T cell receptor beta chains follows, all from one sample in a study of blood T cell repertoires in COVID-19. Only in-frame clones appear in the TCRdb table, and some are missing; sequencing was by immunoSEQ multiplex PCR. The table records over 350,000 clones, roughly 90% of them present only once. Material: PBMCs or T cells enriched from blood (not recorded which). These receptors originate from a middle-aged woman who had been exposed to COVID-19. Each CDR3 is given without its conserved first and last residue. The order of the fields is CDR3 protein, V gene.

cdr3_aa: ASSERRGNTEAF
v_call: TRBV2

cdr3_aa: ASSPLGDDKNIQY
v_call: TRBV18

cdr3_aa: ASTSTGVKTQY
v_call: TRBV12-3/TRBV12-4

cdr3_aa: ASSLRATGRGSGYT
v_call: TRBV27

cdr3_aa: ASSPSSNGVYEQY
v_call: TRBV7-2

cdr3_aa: ASSQGTGLSGYGYT
v_call: TRBV19

cdr3_aa: AWSRGGQHNYGYT
v_call: TRBV30

cdr3_aa: ASSQIPGYT
v_call: TRBV11-3

cdr3_aa: ASSLANTEAF
v_call: TRBV11-3

cdr3_aa: ASSSGRSNEKLF
v_call: TRBV5-1

cdr3_aa: ASSLSPRVGKGNYGYT
v_call: TRBV7-3

cdr3_aa: ASGQGAANEKLF
v_call: TRBV12-5

cdr3_aa: ASSRSGDDGYT
v_call: TRBV18

cdr3_aa: ASSIRGRQPQH
v_call: TRBV19

cdr3_aa: ASFRGAGEKLF
v_call: TRBV5-5

cdr3_aa: ASSLEGRGPGELF
v_call: TRBV5-4

cdr3_aa: AISERWEKLF
v_call: TRBV10-3

cdr3_aa: ASSVGPSGGSSYNEQF
v_call: TRBV9

cdr3_aa: ASSQAEDALRDEQF
v_call: TRBV3-1/TRBV3-2

cdr3_aa: ASNQGRQPQH
v_call: TRBV19

cdr3_aa: ASSFRGAETQY
v_call: TRBV19

cdr3_aa: ASSLLPGGHPDNYEQY
v_call: TRBV5-1

cdr3_aa: ASSLVRAGEAF
v_call: TRBV27

cdr3_aa: ASIAMKMSQVWF
v_call: TRBV2

cdr3_aa: ASSLSWQGTYEQY
v_call: TRBV7-6

cdr3_aa: ASRIPVQGQRAF
v_call: TRBV7-9

cdr3_aa: ASSQSGPNQPQH
v_call: TRBV4-1

cdr3_aa: ASSLSPGNINSPLH
v_call: TRBV7-8

cdr3_aa: ASSQDREIGELF
v_call: TRBV7-9

cdr3_aa: ASSQDKTVQY
v_call: TRBV3-1/TRBV3-2

cdr3_aa: SVDTSLMNGYT
v_call: TRBV29-1

cdr3_aa: ASSPTGGGQETQY
v_call: TRBV18

cdr3_aa: SVDREDYGYT
v_call: TRBV29-1

cdr3_aa: ASRGWGNTEAF
v_call: TRBV19

cdr3_aa: ASSLVTGAGMNTEAF
v_call: TRBV5-1

cdr3_aa: ASSLSGTDWNTEAF
v_call: TRBV5-1

cdr3_aa: ASSFSGQGALKDTEAF
v_call: TRBV7-9

cdr3_aa: ASSRTSFSNQPQH
v_call: TRBV7-2

cdr3_aa: ASSNTGTNYEQY
v_call: TRBV7-9

cdr3_aa: ASKTGGQQTDTQY
v_call: TRBV5-1

cdr3_aa: ASSSSGRPNEQF
v_call: TRBV7-2

cdr3_aa: ASSIPPRQGYGYT
v_call: TRBV27